Listed here are 32 T cell receptor beta chains from one sample, sequenced in a study of T cell responses to AZD1222 COVID-19 vaccine. The data were produced by immunoSEQ multiplex PCR, yet TCRdb's version contains in-frame clones alone and is incomplete. The data show approximately 220,000 clones, with approximately 94% seen just once and roughly 1% held by the top ten. The material sequenced was peripheral blood, taken on day 0 of MenACWY control vaccination. Every receptor here comes from an adult in good health.

The chain is built from TRBV10-2 and TRBJ2-7; 7 bases align to TRBD1. CDR3 length: 14 residues. The junction had 8 bases not matched to a gene; V was cut back by 6 bases and J by 3 bases. Germline loops: CDR1 WSHSY, CDR2 SAAADI. Written as DNA, the CDR3 is TGCGCCAGCAGATCGACAGGGAAGGGCTACGAGCAGTACTTC. Protein: CASRSTGKGYEQYF.

The V and J genes are TRBV19 and TRBJ1-1, with unresolved D. The CDR3 contains 14 residues. Trimming cost V 0 bases and J 2 bases, with 7 bases left between them. Germline V gives CDR1 LNHDA, CDR2 SQIVND (reference sequence). The CDR3 sequence: CASSIEHLNTEAFF. CDR3 nucleotide sequence: TGTGCCAGTAGTATAGAACACCTCAACACTGAAGCTTTCTTT.

The chain is built from TRBV27 and TRBJ1-6; D ambiguous. Germline CDR1 and CDR2: MNHEY and SMNVEV (reference sequence). This CDR3 has 13 amino acids. V was shortened by 2 bases and J by 10 bases, with 9 bases between the two germline ends. CDR3 sequence: CASSLRVGSPLHF. The CDR3 bases are TGTGCCAGCAGTTTACGGGTAGGCTCACCCCTCCACTTT.

This chain uses TRBV29-1 with TRBJ2-1; D not resolved. V shed 4 bases and J shed 6 bases, with 7 bases lying between them. This CDR3 region has 11 residues. Germline assignment: CDR1 SQVTM and CDR2 ANQGSEA. For the CDR3, the DNA is TGCAGCGTTGTTACAGTCAATGAGCAGTTCTTC. Translating gives CSVVTVNEQFF.

The chain couples TRBV3-1 (or the pseudogene TRBV3-2) to TRBJ2-1; 8 nucleotides line up with TRBD2. The ends lost 4 bases at V and 1 base at J; junction bases unmatched: 3. Per the germline V gene, CDR1 is LGHDT and CDR2 is YNNKEL (reference sequence). The length of the CDR3 is 15 residues. CDR3 in amino acids: CASSPSGGSYNEQFF. CDR3 sequence (DNA): TGTGCCAGCAGCCCGAGCGGGGGATCCTACAATGAGCAGTTCTTC.

The chain employs TRBV4-2 and TRBJ1-1; possibly TRBD1 for D (5 bases). V lost 0 bases and J 4 bases, leaving 12 bases between the germline ends. Germline CDR1 reads LGHNA; CDR2 reads YNFKEQ. The CDR3 extends over 15 amino acids. The CDR3 DNA follows: TGTGCCAGCAGCCAAGATTCCCGGGGGTTCACTGAAGCTTTCTTT. Amino acid sequence: CASSQDSRGFTEAFF.

The V gene is TRBV12-5, the J gene TRBJ1-1, with D perhaps TRBD1 (6 bases). Germline-derived CDR1 and CDR2 are LGHNT and FRNRAP. The ends were cut back, 3 bases at V and 2 bases at J, with 7 bases in the middle. The CDR3 spans 13 residues. CDR3 sequence reads: CASGLGGNTEAFF. As DNA, the CDR3 is TGTGCTAGTGGTTTAGGGGGAAACACTGAAGCTTTCTTT.

The chain combines TRBV4-1 with TRBJ1-1; no reliable D call. V gave up 3 bases and J gave up 5 bases, with 7 bases separating them. The CDR3 has 12 residues. Germline V CDR1 and CDR2: MGHRA, YSYEKL. CDR3 DNA: TGCGCCAGCAGCCAGGGTGAGACTGAAGCTTTCTTT. Protein sequence: CASSQGETEAFF.

The gene calls are TRBV19 and TRBJ1-5, with a possible D match to TRBD1 (5 bases). This CDR3 is built from 13 residues. V was trimmed by 5 bases and J by 4 bases, leaving 9 bases between them. Germline V gene lookup returns CDR1 LNHDA and CDR2 SQIVND (reference sequence). CDR3 in DNA: TGTGCCAGTAGTTTCAGGGCTAATCAGCCCCAGCATTTT. Protein product: CASSFRANQPQHF.

This clone was detected a few times. This CDR3 is CATSSPIGAGVINEQFF. CDR3 bases: TGTGCCACCAGCAGTCCTATAGGGGCGGGGGTCATCAATGAGCAGTTCTTC. The J gene is TRBJ2-1, the V gene TRBV15, with 7 bases lining up with TRBD2. The V and J ends lost 3 bases and 6 bases, in that order; junction bases with no gene match: 14. In germline, CDR1 is LNHNV, CDR2 YYDKDF (reference sequence). The CDR3 spans 17 residues.

The gene calls are TRBV7-2 and TRBJ1-4, with TRBD1 identical over 7 bases. The CDR3 loop spans 16 amino acids. After removal of 6 bases from V and 0 bases from J, the junction contained 7 bases not matched to a gene. CDR1 and CDR2 from the germline V gene are SGHTA and FQGNSA. The CDR3 protein is CASRYTGVSTNEKLFF. Written as DNA, the CDR3 is TGTGCCAGCAGGTACACAGGGGTATCAACTAATGAAAAACTGTTTTTT.

The chain combines TRBV24-1 with TRBJ1-2; D perhaps matches TRBD1 (5 bases). The germline gives CDR1 KGHDR, CDR2 SFDVKD. Trimming cost V 1 base and J 3 bases, with 8 bases left between them. The CDR3 contains 14 residues. The CDR3 region has the DNA TGTGCCACCAGTGATTTCACACAGGACTATGGCTACACCTTC. Protein product: CATSDFTQDYGYTF.

V and J are TRBV2 and TRBJ1-3, with a possible D match to TRBD1 (5 bases). Trimming removed 4 bases from V and 2 bases from J, with 12 bases in between. The CDR3 sequence is 15 residues long. Germline V gene lookup returns CDR1 SNHLY and CDR2 FYNNEI. The CDR3 region is CASSGGGTPGNTIYF. CDR3 sequence (DNA): TGTGCCAGCAGTGGGGGGGGAACGCCTGGAAACACCATATATTTT.

This rearrangement joins TRBV5-1 to TRBJ2-3; TRBD2 might be the D (5 bases). In germline, CDR1 is SGHRS, CDR2 YFSETQ. Trimming took off 0 bases at V and 10 bases at J, with 9 bases between the two ends. This CDR3 comprises 12 residues. DNA for the CDR3: TGCGCCAGCAGCTTGGGTAGCGACCCGCAGTATTTT. This sequence encodes CASSLGSDPQYF.

The chain employs TRBV5-5 and TRBJ1-3; possible D gene TRBD1, 6 bases. Per the germline V gene, CDR1 is SGHKS and CDR2 is YYEKEE (reference sequence). This CDR3 has 16 amino acids. V was clipped by 1 base and J by 0 bases, with 11 bases between them. The CDR3 nucleotides read TGTGCCAGCAGCTTGATGGGGGCGTTCTCTGGAAACACCATATATTTT. Encoded protein: CASSLMGAFSGNTIYF.

The chain has TRBV7-2 and TRBJ1-5; 9 nucleotides line up with TRBD1. With V trimmed by 5 bases and J by 6 bases, 8 bases remained unmatched. Germline assignment: CDR1 SGHTA and CDR2 FQGNSA. The length of the CDR3 is 15 residues. The CDR3 spells CASSPGTGMSQPQHF. CDR3 coding DNA: TGTGCCAGCAGCCCCGGGACAGGGATGAGTCAGCCCCAGCATTTT.

This chain links TRBV6-2 or TRBV6-3 with TRBJ1-6; maybe TRBD1 (6 bases). V shed 2 bases and J shed 7 bases, with 9 bases lying between them. The CDR3 runs 14 residues. Germline V gene sequence: CDR1 MNHEY, CDR2 SVGEGT. The DNA of the CDR3 is TGTGCCAGCAGTTACGGACAGCGAAATTCACCCCTCCACTTT. It translates to CASSYGQRNSPLHF.

The rearrangement links TRBV7-2 to TRBJ2-1, with 10 bases lining up with TRBD2. There are 15 residues in the CDR3. Trimming at V came to 1 base and at J to 6 bases, leaving 3 bases not matched to a gene. Germline V gene data show CDR1 as SGHTA and CDR2 as FQGNSA. CDR3 residues: CASSLERGGLNEQFF. The CDR3 DNA reads as TGTGCCAGCAGCTTAGAGCGGGGGGGCCTCAATGAGCAGTTCTTC.

The rearrangement joins TRBV3-1 (or the pseudogene TRBV3-2) to TRBJ2-2, with D possibly matching TRBD2 (5 bases). The germline CDR1 and CDR2 sequences are LGHDT and YNNKEL (reference sequence). The CDR3 loop spans 15 amino acids. V lost 3 bases to trimming and J lost 7 bases, with 15 bases between them. The CDR3 reads CASSHPTNAGGELFF. The CDR3 region has the DNA TGTGCCAGCAGCCACCCTACGAATGCGGGCGGGGAGCTGTTTTTT.

Regarding this clone: In the same sample, other DNA sequences code for this CDR3. V is TRBV10-2 and J is TRBJ1-2, with a weak D call TRBD1 (5 bases). CDR3 length: 13 residues. The ends were cut back, 2 bases at V and 3 bases at J, with 7 bases in the middle. Germline V gene sequence: CDR1 WSHSY, CDR2 SAAADI. As DNA, the CDR3 is TGCGCCAGCAGTGAGCAGGGTGACTATGGCTACACCTTC. Its protein is CASSEQGDYGYTF.

The gene calls are TRBV9 and TRBJ2-1; 7 nucleotides line up with TRBD1. The CDR3 sequence is 15 residues long. Germline V gives CDR1 SGDLS, CDR2 YYNGEE. The ends lost 2 bases at V and 5 bases at J; junction bases unmatched: 7. Here the CDR3 reads CASSVTGDRDNEQFF. Written as DNA, the CDR3 is TGTGCCAGCAGCGTTACCGGGGACAGAGACAATGAGCAGTTCTTC.

About this clone itself: The identical CDR3 is also encoded by other nucleotide sequences in the sample. The chain links TRBV11-2 to TRBJ1-3; D may be TRBD1 (6 bases). Germline loops: CDR1 SGHAT, CDR2 FQNNGV. This CDR3 has 13 residues. V was shortened by 5 bases and J by 4 bases, with 9 bases between the two germline ends. CDR3 region: CASSLGQGNTIYF. The CDR3 DNA is TGTGCCAGCAGCCTCGGACAGGGAAACACCATATATTTT.

This sequence joins TRBV6-6 and TRBJ1-4; D not certain. Germline lookup yields CDR1 MNHNY and CDR2 SVGAGI (reference sequence). This CDR3 spans 13 amino acids. Trimming pared 8 bases from V and 4 bases from J, leaving 11 bases between. The CDR3: CASSSTINEKLFF. In nucleotides, the CDR3 is TGTGCCAGCTCCTCTACCATTAATGAAAAACTGTTTTTT.

This clone has a single count. This chain links TRBV7-9 with TRBJ1-2; D is undetermined. The CDR3 loop spans 14 amino acids. Germline V gene data show CDR1 as SEHNR and CDR2 as FQNEAQ (reference sequence). The germline V and J ends were trimmed by 5 bases and 8 bases, with 18 bases remaining between them. CDR3 sequence: CASSLPNSGRGYTF. CDR3 coding DNA: TGTGCCAGCAGCCTTCCAAACAGCGGGAGAGGCTACACCTTC.

Here the CDR3 reads CASSFAETTNNSPLHF. Here the CDR3 DNA reads TGCGCCAGCAGCTTCGCAGAAACGACTAATAATTCACCCCTCCACTTT. The V gene is TRBV5-1, the J gene TRBJ1-6; D unclear. This CDR3 has 16 residues. CDR1 is SGHRS and CDR2 is YFSETQ in the germline V gene. Trimming took off 2 bases at V and 5 bases at J, with 14 bases between the two ends.

This clone was counted once. This rearrangement joins TRBV4-2 to TRBJ1-3; D call uncertain. CDR3 length equals 16 residues. The germline V and J ends were trimmed by 0 bases and 0 bases, with 9 bases remaining between them. Germline CDR1 and CDR2: LGHNA and YNFKEQ. The chain's CDR3 is CASSQEGSYSGNTIYF. The CDR3 nucleotides read TGTGCCAGCAGCCAAGAAGGCAGCTACTCTGGAAACACCATATATTTT.

This chain links TRBV2 with TRBJ1-5; TRBD1 aligns across 8 bases. Germline V CDR1 and CDR2: SNHLY, FYNNEI. V gave up 6 bases and J gave up 8 bases; unmatched junction bases: 6. This CDR3 has 13 amino acids. CDR3 coding DNA: TGTGCCAGCAGCAGGACAGGGTCTGAGCCCCAGCATTTT. Translation gives CASSRTGSEPQHF.

The V gene is TRBV4-1, the J gene TRBJ2-1; TRBD1 matches 9 bases. This CDR3 comprises 13 residues. Looked up from germline, CDR1 is MGHRA and CDR2 is YSYEKL. The V segment lost 8 bases and the J segment 5 bases; nucleotides outside the gene matches: 4. CDR3 nucleotides: TGCGCCAGCCGGGACAGGGACCACAATGAGCAGTTCTTC. It encodes CASRDRDHNEQFF.

The chain couples TRBV11-2 to TRBJ2-1; TRBD2 agrees at 9 bases. This CDR3 has 14 amino acids. Germline values: CDR1 SGHAT, CDR2 FQNNGV. V lost 3 bases, J lost 9 bases, and 6 bases stayed unmatched. The CDR3 sequence is CASSFGAGGFEQFF. Written as DNA, the CDR3 is TGTGCCAGCAGCTTTGGGGCGGGGGGGTTTGAGCAGTTCTTC.

The chain combines TRBV10-3 with TRBJ1-6; D gene unclear. Trimming cost V 0 bases and J 9 bases, with 3 bases left between them. Germline values: CDR1 ENHRY, CDR2 SYGVKD. This CDR3 contains 12 residues. The CDR3 sequence is CAISESPSPLHF. The CDR3 coding sequence is TGTGCCATCAGTGAGTCTCCTTCACCCCTCCACTTT.

The gene calls are TRBV2 and TRBJ1-1; D unclear. V lost 6 bases to trimming and J lost 3 bases, with 11 bases between them. Germline CDR1 SNHLY, CDR2 FYNNEI. The CDR3 is 13 residues long. CDR3 sequence: CASRTFGDTEAFF. DNA of the CDR3: TGTGCCAGCAGAACCTTTGGGGACACTGAAGCTTTCTTT.

The rearrangement links TRBV2 to TRBJ1-1; D is unresolved. Trimming pared 6 bases from V and 0 bases from J, leaving 8 bases between. Per germline, CDR1 SNHLY and CDR2 FYNNEI. CDR3 size: 13 residues. CDR3 bases: TGTGCCAGCAGGGGCAATCTGAACACTGAAGCTTTCTTT. Its translation: CASRGNLNTEAFF.